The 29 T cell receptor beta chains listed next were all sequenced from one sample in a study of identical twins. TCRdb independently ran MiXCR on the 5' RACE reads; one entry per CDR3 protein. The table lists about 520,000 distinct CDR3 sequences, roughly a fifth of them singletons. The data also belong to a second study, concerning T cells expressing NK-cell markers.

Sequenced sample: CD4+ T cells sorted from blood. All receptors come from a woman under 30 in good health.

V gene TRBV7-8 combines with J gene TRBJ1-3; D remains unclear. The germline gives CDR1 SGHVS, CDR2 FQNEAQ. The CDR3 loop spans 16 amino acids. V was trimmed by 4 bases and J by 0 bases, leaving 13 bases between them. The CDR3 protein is CASSSVGRSSGNTIYF. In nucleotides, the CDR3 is TGTGCCAGCAGCTCAGTGGGCAGAAGCTCTGGAAACACCATATATTTT.

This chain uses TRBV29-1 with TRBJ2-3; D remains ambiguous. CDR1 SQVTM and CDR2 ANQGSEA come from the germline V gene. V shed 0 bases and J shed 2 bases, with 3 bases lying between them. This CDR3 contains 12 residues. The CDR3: CSVEDDTDTQYF. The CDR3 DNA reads TGCAGCGTTGAAGATGACACAGATACGCAGTATTTT.

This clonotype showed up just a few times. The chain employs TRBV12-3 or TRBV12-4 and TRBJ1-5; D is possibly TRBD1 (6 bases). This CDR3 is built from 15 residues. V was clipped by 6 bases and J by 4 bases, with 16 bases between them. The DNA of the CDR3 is TGTGCCAGCAGCCGGGGTGGGACAAATAATCAGCCCCAGCATTTT. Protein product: CASSRGGTNNQPQHF.

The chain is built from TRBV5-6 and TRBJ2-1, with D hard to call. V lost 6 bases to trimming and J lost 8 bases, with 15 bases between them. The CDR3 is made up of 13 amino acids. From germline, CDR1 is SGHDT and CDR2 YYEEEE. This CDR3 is CASTLIALDEQFF. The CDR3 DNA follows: TGTGCCAGCACCCTGATTGCGTTGGATGAGCAGTTCTTC.

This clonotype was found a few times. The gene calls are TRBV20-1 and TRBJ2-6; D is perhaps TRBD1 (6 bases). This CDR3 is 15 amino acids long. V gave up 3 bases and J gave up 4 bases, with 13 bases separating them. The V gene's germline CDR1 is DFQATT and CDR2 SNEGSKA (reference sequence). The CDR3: CSARSTGSGANVLTF. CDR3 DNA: TGCAGTGCTAGGTCCACAGGGTCAGGGGCCAACGTCCTGACTTTC.

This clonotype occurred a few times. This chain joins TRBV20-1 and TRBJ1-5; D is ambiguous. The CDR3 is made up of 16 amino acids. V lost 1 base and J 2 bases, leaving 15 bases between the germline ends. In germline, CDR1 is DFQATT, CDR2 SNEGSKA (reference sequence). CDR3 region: CSARVEAGWRNQPQHF. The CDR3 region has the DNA TGCAGTGCTAGAGTGGAGGCAGGCTGGCGCAATCAGCCCCAGCATTTT.

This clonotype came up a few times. The CDR3 DNA is TGCAGCTCCTTCGGGGGAACTAGCGGGAGGGCCGGTAATGAGCAGTTCTTC. Residues: CSSFGGTSGRAGNEQFF. V is TRBV29-1 and J is TRBJ2-1, with 13 bases aligning to TRBD2. Germline CDR1 and CDR2: SQVTM and ANQGSEA. The CDR3 length is 17 residues. V lost 8 bases to trimming and J lost 7 bases; unmatched junction nucleotides: 17.

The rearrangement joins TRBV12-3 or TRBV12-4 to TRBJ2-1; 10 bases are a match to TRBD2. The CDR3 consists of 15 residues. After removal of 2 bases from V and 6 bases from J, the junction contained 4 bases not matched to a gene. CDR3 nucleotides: TGTGCCAGCAGTTTAAGTCGGACTAGCGGCAATGAGCAGTTCTTC. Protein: CASSLSRTSGNEQFF.

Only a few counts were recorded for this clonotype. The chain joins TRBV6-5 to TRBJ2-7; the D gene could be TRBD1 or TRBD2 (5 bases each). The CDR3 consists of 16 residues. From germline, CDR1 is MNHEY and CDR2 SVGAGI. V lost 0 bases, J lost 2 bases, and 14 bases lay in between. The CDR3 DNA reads TGTGCCAGCAGTTACTCGTTGGGCTTGGGACCCTACGAGCAGTACTTC. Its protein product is CASSYSLGLGPYEQYF.

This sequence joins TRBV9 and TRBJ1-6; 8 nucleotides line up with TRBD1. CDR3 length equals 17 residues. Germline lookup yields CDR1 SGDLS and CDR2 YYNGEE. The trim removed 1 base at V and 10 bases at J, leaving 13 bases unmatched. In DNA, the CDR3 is TGTGCCAGCAGCGTATCCGTCGGGACAGGCGGAGGCTCACCCCTCCACTTT. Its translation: CASSVSVGTGGGSPLHF. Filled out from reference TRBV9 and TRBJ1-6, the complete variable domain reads DSGVTQTPKHLITATGQRVTLRCSPRSGDLSVYWYQQSLDQGLQFLIQYYNGEERAKGNILERFSAQQFPDLHSELNLSSLELGDSALYFCASSVSVGTGGGSPLHFGNGTRLTVT.

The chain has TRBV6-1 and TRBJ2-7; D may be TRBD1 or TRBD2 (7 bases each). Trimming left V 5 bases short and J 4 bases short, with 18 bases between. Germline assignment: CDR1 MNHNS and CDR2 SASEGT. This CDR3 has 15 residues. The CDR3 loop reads CASSRGQGGRYEQYF. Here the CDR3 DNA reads TGTGCCAGCAGTAGGGGTCAGGGGGGGCGGTACGAGCAGTACTTC.

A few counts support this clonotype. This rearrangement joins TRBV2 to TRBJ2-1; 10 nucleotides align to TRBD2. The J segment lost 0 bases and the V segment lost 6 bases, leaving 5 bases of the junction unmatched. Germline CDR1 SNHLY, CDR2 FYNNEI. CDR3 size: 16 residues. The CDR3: CASRASGRSSYNEQFF. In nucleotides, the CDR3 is TGTGCCAGCAGAGCTAGCGGGAGAAGCTCCTACAATGAGCAGTTCTTC.

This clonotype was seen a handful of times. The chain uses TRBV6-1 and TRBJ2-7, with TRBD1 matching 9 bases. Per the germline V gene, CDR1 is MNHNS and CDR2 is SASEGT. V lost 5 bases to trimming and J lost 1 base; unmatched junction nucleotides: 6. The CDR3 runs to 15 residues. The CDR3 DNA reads TGTGCCAGCAGTCGCTCCGGGACAGGGTCCTACGAGCAGTACTTC. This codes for CASSRSGTGSYEQYF.

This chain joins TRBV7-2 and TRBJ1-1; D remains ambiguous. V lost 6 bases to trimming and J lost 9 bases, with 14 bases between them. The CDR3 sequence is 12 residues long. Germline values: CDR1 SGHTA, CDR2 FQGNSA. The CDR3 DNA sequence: TGTGCCAGCAGTAGCGGTAGAGTTAAAGCTTTCTTT. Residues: CASSSGRVKAFF.

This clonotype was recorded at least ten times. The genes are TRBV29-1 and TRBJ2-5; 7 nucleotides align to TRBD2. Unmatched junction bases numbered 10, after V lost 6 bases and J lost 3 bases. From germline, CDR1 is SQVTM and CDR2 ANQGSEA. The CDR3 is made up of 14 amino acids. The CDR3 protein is CSVASGNTKETQYF. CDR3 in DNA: TGCAGCGTCGCTAGCGGAAACACAAAAGAGACCCAGTACTTC.

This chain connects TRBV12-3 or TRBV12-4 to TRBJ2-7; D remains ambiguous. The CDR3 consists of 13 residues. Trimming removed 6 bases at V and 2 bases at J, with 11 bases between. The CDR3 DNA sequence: TGTGCCAGCAGACGGACGGCTACCTACGAGCAGTACTTC. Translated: CASRRTATYEQYF.

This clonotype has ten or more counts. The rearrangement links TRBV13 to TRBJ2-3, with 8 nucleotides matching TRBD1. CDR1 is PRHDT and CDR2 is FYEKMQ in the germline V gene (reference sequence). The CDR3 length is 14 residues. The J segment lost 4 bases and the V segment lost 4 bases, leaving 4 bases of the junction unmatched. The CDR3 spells CASSWWTGPDTQYF. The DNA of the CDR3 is TGTGCCAGCAGCTGGTGGACAGGGCCAGATACGCAGTATTTT.

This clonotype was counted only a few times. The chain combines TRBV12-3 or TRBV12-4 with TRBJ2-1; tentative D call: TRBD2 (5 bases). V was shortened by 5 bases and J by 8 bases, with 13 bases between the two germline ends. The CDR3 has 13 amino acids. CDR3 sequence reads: CASSTWGADEQFF. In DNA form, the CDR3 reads TGTGCCAGCAGTACCTGGGGAGCGGATGAGCAGTTCTTC.

The CDR3 DNA is TGTGCCAGCTCACCCTCGGGGTACACAGATACGCAGTATTTT. Translated: CASSPSGYTDTQYF. This chain joins TRBV18 and TRBJ2-3; D possibly corresponds to TRBD2 (5 bases). Germline CDR1 and CDR2: KGHSH and LQKENI. The V end was cut by 3 bases, the J end by 2 bases, with 9 bases between. This CDR3 region has 14 residues.

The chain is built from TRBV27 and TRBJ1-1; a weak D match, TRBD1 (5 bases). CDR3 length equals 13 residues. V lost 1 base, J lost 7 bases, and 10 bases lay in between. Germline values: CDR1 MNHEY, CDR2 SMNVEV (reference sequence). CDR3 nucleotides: TGTGCCAGCAGTTTATGGACCGACAGTGAAGCTTTCTTT. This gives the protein CASSLWTDSEAFF.

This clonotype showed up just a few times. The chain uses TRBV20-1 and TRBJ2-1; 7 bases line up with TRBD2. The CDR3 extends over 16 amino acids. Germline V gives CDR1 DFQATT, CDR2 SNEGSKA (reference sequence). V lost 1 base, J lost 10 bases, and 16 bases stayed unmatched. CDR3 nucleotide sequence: TGCAGTGCTAGAGCACTCAGCGGGGTCAAGGGTGGAGAGCAGTTCTTC. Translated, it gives CSARALSGVKGGEQFF.

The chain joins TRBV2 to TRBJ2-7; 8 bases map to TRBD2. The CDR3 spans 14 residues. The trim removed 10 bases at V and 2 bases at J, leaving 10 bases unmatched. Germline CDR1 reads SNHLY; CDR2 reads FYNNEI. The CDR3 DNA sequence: TGTGCCACCTCCCCGGCGGGGGGCCCCTACGAGCAGTACTTC. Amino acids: CATSPAGGPYEQYF.

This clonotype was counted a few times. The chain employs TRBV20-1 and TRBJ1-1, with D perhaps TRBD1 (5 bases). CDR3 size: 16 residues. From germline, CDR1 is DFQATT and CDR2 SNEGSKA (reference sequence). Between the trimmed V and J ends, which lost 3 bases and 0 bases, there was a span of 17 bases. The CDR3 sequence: CSASPPGRIMNTEAFF. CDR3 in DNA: TGCAGTGCTAGTCCCCCGGGACGGATCATGAACACTGAAGCTTTCTTT.

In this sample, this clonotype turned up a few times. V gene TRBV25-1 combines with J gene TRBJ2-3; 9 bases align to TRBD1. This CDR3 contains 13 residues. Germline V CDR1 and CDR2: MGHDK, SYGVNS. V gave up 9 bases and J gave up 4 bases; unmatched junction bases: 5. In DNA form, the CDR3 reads TGTGCCAGTGGACAGGGGTATTCAGATACGCAGTATTTT. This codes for CASGQGYSDTQYF.

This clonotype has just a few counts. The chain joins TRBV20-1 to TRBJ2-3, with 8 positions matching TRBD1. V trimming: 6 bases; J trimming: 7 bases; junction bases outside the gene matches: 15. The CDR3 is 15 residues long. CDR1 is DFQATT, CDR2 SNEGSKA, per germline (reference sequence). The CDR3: CSARRRGQALNTQYF. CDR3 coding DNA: TGCAGTGCCCGAAGGAGGGGACAGGCGTTGAATACGCAGTATTTT.

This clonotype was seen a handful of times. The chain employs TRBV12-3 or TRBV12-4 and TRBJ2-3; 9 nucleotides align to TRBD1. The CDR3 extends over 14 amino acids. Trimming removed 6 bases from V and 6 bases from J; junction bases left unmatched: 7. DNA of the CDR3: TGTGCCAGCAGGCGGACAGGGGTAGGGGATACGCAGTATTTT. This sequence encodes CASRRTGVGDTQYF.

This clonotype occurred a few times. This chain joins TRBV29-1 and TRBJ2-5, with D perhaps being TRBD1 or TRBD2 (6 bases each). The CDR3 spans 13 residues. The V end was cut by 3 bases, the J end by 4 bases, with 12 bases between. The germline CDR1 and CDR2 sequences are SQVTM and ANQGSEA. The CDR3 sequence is CSVDGGLGETQYF. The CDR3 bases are TGCAGCGTTGATGGGGGGCTGGGAGAGACCCAGTACTTC.

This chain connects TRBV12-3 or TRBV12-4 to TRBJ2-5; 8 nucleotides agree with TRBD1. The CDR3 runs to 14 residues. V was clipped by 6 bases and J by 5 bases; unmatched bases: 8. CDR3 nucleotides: TGTGCCAGCAGCCTCCTGACAGGGGAGGAGACCCAGTACTTC. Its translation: CASSLLTGEETQYF.

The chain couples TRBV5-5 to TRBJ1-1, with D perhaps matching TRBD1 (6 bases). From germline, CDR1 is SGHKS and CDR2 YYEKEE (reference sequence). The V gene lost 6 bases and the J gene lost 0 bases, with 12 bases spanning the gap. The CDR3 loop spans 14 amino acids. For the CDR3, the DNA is TGTGCCAGCACCAAAACAGGGTTGAACACTGAAGCTTTCTTT. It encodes CASTKTGLNTEAFF.